The rows below give T cell receptor beta chains drawn from one sample of a study of T-cell memory formation after mild COVID-19. One entry per CDR3 protein results from TCRdb running MiXCR on the 5' RACE reads. The data contain about 270,000 distinct CDR3 sequences, roughly 17% of them seen just once; the ten biggest clones take up roughly 20%. The material sequenced was PBMCs or a T cell subset sorted from them (not recorded which). These TCRs come from a man in his late teens or twenties who had mild COVID-19 (a few samples of this study predate the infection). Cell type and time point are not known. Each CDR3 is given with its conserved first and last residue. Fields, in order: CDR3 DNA, CDR3 protein, clone size, D gene, J gene, V gene. A D gene is named only where the DNA matches it firmly. Part of the rows lack a size; the others show once, few, many or a class for expanded clones.

CDR3 DNA: TGTGCCAGCAGCCCGACCACGACCGGGGAGCTGTTTTTT; CDR3 protein: CASSPTTTGELFF; clone size: NA; D gene: NA; J gene: TRBJ2-2; V gene: TRBV14
CDR3 DNA: TGTGCCAGCAGTCTCAACCCCCCCAAGACAGATACGCAGTATTTT; CDR3 protein: CASSLNPPKTDTQYF; clone size: few; D gene: NA; J gene: TRBJ2-3; V gene: TRBV2
CDR3 DNA: TGCGCCAGCAGCTTGGCCGTGGACAGTATGAACACTGAAGCTTTCTTT; CDR3 protein: CASSLAVDSMNTEAFF; clone size: few; D gene: NA; J gene: TRBJ1-1; V gene: TRBV5-1
CDR3 DNA: TGTGCCAGCAGTTTATTAAGAGTGACTAGCCAACCGGGGCTCCAAACCTACGAGCAGTACTTC; CDR3 protein: CASSLLRVTSQPGLQTYEQYF; clone size: NA; D gene: TRBD2; J gene: TRBJ2-7; V gene: TRBV28
CDR3 DNA: TGTGCCAGCAGTCCCGCAGGACAGGGGATCTATCAGCCCCAGCATTTT; CDR3 protein: CASSPAGQGIYQPQHF; clone size: few; D gene: TRBD1; J gene: TRBJ1-5; V gene: TRBV7-9
CDR3 DNA: TGCAGTGCACCGGGACAGAACAAACTTTATGGCTACACCTTC; CDR3 protein: CSAPGQNKLYGYTF; clone size: few; D gene: TRBD1; J gene: TRBJ1-2; V gene: TRBV20-1
CDR3 DNA: TGTGCCAGCAGCTTAGGTAGCGGGGGCCAAGATACGCAGTATTTT; CDR3 protein: CASSLGSGGQDTQYF; clone size: NA; D gene: TRBD2; J gene: TRBJ2-3; V gene: TRBV7-8
CDR3 DNA: TGTGCCAGCAGTGTGGGACAGGATGGGGATAGCAATCAGCCCCAGCATTTT; CDR3 protein: CASSVGQDGDSNQPQHF; clone size: NA; D gene: TRBD1; J gene: TRBJ1-5; V gene: TRBV12-3/TRBV12-4
CDR3 DNA: TGTGCCACAGGGGACGGAGCAAGAGATACGCAGTATTTT; CDR3 protein: CATGDGARDTQYF; clone size: many; D gene: NA; J gene: TRBJ2-3; V gene: TRBV7-8
CDR3 DNA: TGCGCCAGCAAGGTCGAGGATTCACCCCTCCACTTT; CDR3 protein: CASKVEDSPLHF; clone size: few; D gene: NA; J gene: TRBJ1-6; V gene: TRBV5-1
CDR3 DNA: TGTGCCAGCCTACGGGGGTCCGGACAGGGCTCCGAGCAGTACTTC; CDR3 protein: CASLRGSGQGSEQYF; clone size: few; D gene: TRBD1; J gene: TRBJ2-7; V gene: TRBV7-9
CDR3 DNA: TGTGCCATCAGTGGGTGGCTCAGCTCTGGAAACACCATATATTTT; CDR3 protein: CAISGWLSSGNTIYF; clone size: NA; D gene: NA; J gene: TRBJ1-3; V gene: TRBV10-3
CDR3 DNA: TGCGCCAGCAGCGACACTAGCGGGGGGCAGGATGAGCAGTTCTTC; CDR3 protein: CASSDTSGGQDEQFF; clone size: NA; D gene: TRBD2; J gene: TRBJ2-1; V gene: TRBV5-1
CDR3 DNA: TGTGCCAGCAGCCCGCGGGGGGGGATGAACACTGAAGCTTTCTTT; CDR3 protein: CASSPRGGMNTEAFF; clone size: NA; D gene: NA; J gene: TRBJ1-1; V gene: TRBV11-3
CDR3 DNA: TGTGCCACCAGCAGGGGAGACATTCAGTACTTC; CDR3 protein: CATSRGDIQYF; clone size: few; D gene: NA; J gene: TRBJ2-4; V gene: TRBV15
CDR3 DNA: TGCAGTGCTAGAGATCTGGTGGAACGGGGCAATCAGCCCCAGCATTTT; CDR3 protein: CSARDLVERGNQPQHF; clone size: NA; D gene: NA; J gene: TRBJ1-5; V gene: TRBV20-1
CDR3 DNA: TGCAGCGTTGACCCGACCGGTCTCAGGGGGACAGAGACCCAGTACTTC; CDR3 protein: CSVDPTGLRGTETQYF; clone size: few; D gene: TRBD1; J gene: TRBJ2-5; V gene: TRBV29-1
CDR3 DNA: TGTGCCATCAGTGACTCGGGGGGCACAGATACGCAGTATTTT; CDR3 protein: CAISDSGGTDTQYF; clone size: few; D gene: NA; J gene: TRBJ2-3; V gene: TRBV10-3
CDR3 DNA: TGCGCCAGCAGCGGATCCCTAACAGGACGCTATGGCTACACCTTC; CDR3 protein: CASSGSLTGRYGYTF; clone size: few; D gene: NA; J gene: TRBJ1-2; V gene: TRBV5-1
CDR3 DNA: TGTGCCAGCAGCTTGTGGGGCTCTGTTAGGGCCAACGTCCTGACTTTC; CDR3 protein: CASSLWGSVRANVLTF; clone size: NA; D gene: NA; J gene: TRBJ2-6; V gene: TRBV5-8
CDR3 DNA: TGTGCCAGCTCACCGGGTCAGCCGGGCTCTGGGGCCAACGTCCTGACTTTC; CDR3 protein: CASSPGQPGSGANVLTF; clone size: NA; D gene: NA; J gene: TRBJ2-6; V gene: TRBV18
CDR3 DNA: TGTGCCAGCAGGGACGACAGGCGGGACACTGAAGCTTTCTTT; CDR3 protein: CASRDDRRDTEAFF; clone size: NA; D gene: NA; J gene: TRBJ1-1; V gene: TRBV6-5